The 23 T cell receptor beta chains given below trace back to one sample, sequenced in a study of T cells in Graves' hyperthyroidism and ophthalmopathy (dated by TCRdb to about 2019). To prepare the library, multiplex PCR was applied. TCRdb names Illumina HiSeq 2000 as the instrument used. The TCR beta CDR3 regions were amplified from RNA transcripts. A first-round RT-PCR of the TCR CDR3 used the HTBI primer set with the Qiagen OneStep RT-PCR kit. The public reads were reanalyzed by TCRdb: fastp trimming at Q25, MiXCR alignment, in-frame beta chains only. CDR3 protein sequences are deduplicated, and each keeps its most common genes and DNA. The sample yields more than 300,000 distinct CDR3 sequences; approximately 15% were counted once. The ten largest clones add up to about 11% of the sample. The sequencing sample was made of blood. The receptors originated from a woman aged 55-69 years with Graves' hyperthyroidism.

The V and J genes are TRBV11-3 and TRBJ1-2, with TRBD1 matching over 7 bases. Germline assignment: CDR1 SGHNT and CDR2 YENEEA. V trimming: 5 bases; J trimming: 2 bases; junction bases outside the gene matches: 5. The CDR3 covers 14 residues. The CDR3 loop reads CASSRGQANYGYTF. CDR3 nucleotides: TGTGCCAGCAGCCGCGGACAGGCGAACTATGGCTACACCTTC.

This clonotype was counted many times. The chain uses TRBV11-2 and TRBJ2-3; D might be TRBD1 or TRBD2, each matching 5 bases. The germline V gene has CDR1 SGHAT and CDR2 FQNNGV. Trimming removed 8 bases from V and 8 bases from J, with 20 bases in between. There are 14 residues in the CDR3. The chain's CDR3 is CASDPKGTPGTQYF. The CDR3 DNA sequence: TGTGCCAGCGACCCAAAGGGGACCCCCGGTACGCAGTATTTT.

This clonotype was seen many times. V is TRBV29-1 and J is TRBJ2-1; maybe TRBD1 (6 bases). The length of the CDR3 is 13 residues. V was shortened by 5 bases and J by 4 bases, with 12 bases between the two germline ends. Germline-derived CDR1 and CDR2 are SQVTM and ANQGSEA. Here the CDR3 DNA reads TGCAGCGTTCGGCAGGGGTCATACAATGAGCAGTTCTTC. This sequence encodes CSVRQGSYNEQFF.

This clonotype was detected many times. The chain is built from TRBV11-2 and TRBJ2-1, with D tentatively TRBD2 (6 bases). There are 15 residues in the CDR3. Trimming left V 2 bases short and J 4 bases short, with 12 bases between. Per germline, CDR1 SGHAT and CDR2 FQNNGV. The CDR3 DNA sequence: TGTGCCAGCAGCTTACGGGTTAGCGGTTACAATGAGCAGTTCTTC. As protein: CASSLRVSGYNEQFF.

This clonotype has at least ten counts. The chain combines TRBV15 with TRBJ2-7; D is uncertain. Germline values: CDR1 LNHNV, CDR2 YYDKDF (reference sequence). V was shortened by 8 bases and J by 2 bases, with 16 bases between the two germline ends. The CDR3 extends over 14 amino acids. CDR3 in amino acids: CATRLTSDAYEQYF. DNA of the CDR3: TGTGCCACCCGCCTCACATCAGATGCCTACGAGCAGTACTTC.

This clonotype appeared many times. The chain recombines TRBV5-1 with TRBJ2-1; no clear D gene. Trimming cost V 4 bases and J 5 bases, with 10 bases left between them. The CDR3 is 13 residues long. Per the germline V gene, CDR1 is SGHRS and CDR2 is YFSETQ. Written as DNA, the CDR3 is TGCGCCAGCAGCGCTGGGATACACAATGAGCAGTTCTTC. It yields the protein CASSAGIHNEQFF.

The table lists this clonotype with a few counts. The chain is built from TRBV5-1 and TRBJ2-7, with 8 bases aligning to TRBD1. The CDR3 runs 15 residues. The V gene's germline CDR1 is SGHRS and CDR2 YFSETQ. Unmatched junction bases numbered 7, after V lost 2 bases and J lost 3 bases. The CDR3 sequence is CASSLFRTGFYEQYF. The CDR3 DNA is TGCGCCAGCAGCTTATTTAGGACAGGGTTCTACGAGCAGTACTTC.

This clonotype was seen only a few times. The V and J genes are TRBV11-2 and TRBJ2-7; TRBD1 matches at 8 bases. CDR1 and CDR2 (germline): SGHAT, FQNNGV. V gave up 5 bases and J gave up 4 bases; unmatched junction bases: 10. The CDR3 is 15 amino acids. The CDR3 DNA reads as TGTGCCAGCAGCCTCCTTCCAGGGGGCGCTTACGAGCAGTACTTC. Protein product: CASSLLPGGAYEQYF.

This clonotype was counted at least ten times. V usage is TRBV5-1 and J usage is TRBJ2-2, with D maybe TRBD2 (5 bases). CDR1 and CDR2 from the germline V gene are SGHRS and YFSETQ. Trimming took 3 bases from V and 8 from J, leaving 17 bases between them. The CDR3 is 15 amino acids. The CDR3, as DNA: TGCGCCAGCAGCTCCGTCGGGGTCTCGGCTGGGGAGCTGTTTTTT. Translated: CASSSVGVSAGELFF.

The V call is TRBV2, the J call TRBJ2-1; 13 bases are a match to TRBD2. Per the germline V gene, CDR1 is SNHLY and CDR2 is FYNNEI. J gave up 0 bases and V 10 bases, and 12 bases lay outside the gene matches. The CDR3 length is 18 residues. The CDR3 is CANTPPRTSGSSYNEQFF. The CDR3 nucleotides read TGTGCCAACACCCCACCTCGGACTAGCGGGAGCTCCTACAATGAGCAGTTCTTC.

This clonotype was observed at least ten times. CDR3 nucleotide sequence: TGTGCCACCAGCACTAGGGACGGTAACTATGGCTACACCTTC. Encoded protein: CATSTRDGNYGYTF. This chain connects TRBV15 to TRBJ1-2, with D possibly TRBD1 on 5 matching bases. CDR3 length: 14 residues. Trimming removed 4 bases from V and 1 base from J, with 10 bases in between. Germline values: CDR1 LNHNV, CDR2 YYDKDF (reference sequence).

This clonotype has only a few counts. The gene calls are TRBV9 and TRBJ2-7; 7 positions agree with TRBD2. Germline values: CDR1 SGDLS, CDR2 YYNGEE. The CDR3 is made up of 14 amino acids. V gave up 0 bases and J gave up 5 bases; unmatched junction bases: 5. DNA for the CDR3: TGTGCCAGCAGCGTAGGCGGGAGTTGGGACGAGCAGTACTTC. As protein: CASSVGGSWDEQYF.

Worth noting for this clonotype: This may arise from a read error, as a much more abundant clone is one base away. V usage is TRBV2 and J usage is TRBJ1-4, with D maybe TRBD1 (5 bases). Germline V gene lookup returns CDR1 SNHLY and CDR2 FYNNEI. The ends were cut back, 8 bases at V and 4 bases at J, with 20 bases in the middle. The CDR3 is made up of 16 amino acids. This CDR3 reads CASDPGARVDNEKLFF. The CDR3 bases are TGTGCCAGCGACCCTGGGGCGCGAGTCGATAATGAAAAACTGTTTTTT.

The chain uses TRBV20-1 and TRBJ2-4, with 10 positions matching TRBD2. The CDR3 has 18 residues. Losses at the gene ends were 2 bases for V and 0 bases for J; bases not matched to a gene: 10. Looked up from germline, CDR1 is DFQATT and CDR2 is SNEGSKA (reference sequence). DNA for the CDR3: TGCAGTGCTAGAACGGCTAGCGGGAGTACGAGAGCCAAAAACATTCAGTACTTC. Translating it yields CSARTASGSTRAKNIQYF.

In the case of this clonotype: A read error may produce the germline difference seen at one junction end. V and J are TRBV20-1 and TRBJ2-5, with 7 bases fitting TRBD1. The CDR3 length is 13 residues. The germline CDR1 and CDR2 sequences are DFQATT and SNEGSKA (reference sequence). CDR3 DNA sequence: TGCAGTGCTAGAGAACAGGGGCAAGAGACCCGGTACTTC. Translating gives CSAREQGQETRYF.

This rearrangement joins TRBV10-3 to TRBJ2-1; 7 bases fit TRBD2. Germline V lookup: CDR1 ENHRY, CDR2 SYGVKD. CDR3 length: 13 amino acids. Unmatched junction bases numbered 1, after V lost 8 bases and J lost 0 bases. The CDR3 DNA is TGTGCCATCGCTAGCGGCTCCTACAATGAGCAGTTCTTC. Its translation is CAIASGSYNEQFF.

The V call is TRBV7-3, the J call TRBJ2-3; 8 positions match TRBD2. Germline V CDR1 and CDR2: SGHTA, FQGTGA. There are 15 residues in the CDR3. V gave up 3 bases and J gave up 5 bases; unmatched junction bases: 7. CDR3: CASSLGTSPRDTQYF. The CDR3 DNA follows: TGTGCCAGCAGCTTGGGGACTAGTCCCCGAGATACGCAGTATTTT.

At least ten counts were recorded for this clonotype. The chain is built from TRBV11-2 and TRBJ2-1; 10 bases line up with TRBD2. CDR3 length: 17 amino acids. CDR1 and CDR2 from the germline V gene are SGHAT and FQNNGV. V shed 3 bases, J shed 8 bases, and the junction held 13 bases outside the gene matches. As DNA, the CDR3 is TGTGCCAGCAGCTTTAGACTAGCGGGTTGGAGAGGCGATGAGCAGTTCTTC. Its protein is CASSFRLAGWRGDEQFF. The full variable domain, with the rest looked up from reference TRBV11-2 and TRBJ2-1, is EAGVAQSPRYKIIEKRQSVAFWCNPISGHATLYWYQQILGQGPKLLIQFQNNGVVDDSQLPKDRFSAERLKGVDSTLKIQPAKLEDSAVYLCASSFRLAGWRGDEQFFGPGTRLTVL.

The chain links TRBV2 to TRBJ2-3; possibly TRBD1 for D (5 bases). The V and J ends lost 4 bases and 12 bases respectively, with 41 bases between them. CDR1 SNHLY and CDR2 FYNNEI come from the germline V gene. This CDR3 comprises 21 residues. CDR3 protein: CASSGYLTVRRGSRGTGTQYF. Written as DNA, the CDR3 is TGTGCCAGCAGTGGTTATTTAACGGTGAGGCGAGGTTCGCGAGGCACAGGTACACAGTATTTT.

The CDR3 nucleotides are TGTGCCAGCAGCCCCATTGGGGAAGGTTTGAATGAGCAGTTCTTC. Protein sequence: CASSPIGEGLNEQFF. The J gene is TRBJ2-1, the V gene TRBV9; the D is unclear. This CDR3 spans 15 amino acids. CDR1 is SGDLS, CDR2 YYNGEE, per germline. Trimming took 4 bases from V and 7 from J, leaving 18 bases between them. The full variable domain, completed using reference TRBV9 and TRBJ2-1, is DSGVTQTPKHLITATGQRVTLRCSPRSGDLSVYWYQQSLDQGLQFLIQYYNGEERAKGNILERFSAQQFPDLHSELNLSSLELGDSALYFCASSPIGEGLNEQFFGPGTRLTVL.

This clonotype was observed at least ten times. V usage is TRBV3-1 and J usage is TRBJ2-5; 7 nucleotides agree with TRBD1. CDR3 size: 14 residues. Trimming removed 4 bases from V and 5 bases from J; junction bases left unmatched: 7. In germline, CDR1 is LGHDT, CDR2 YNNKEL (reference sequence). CDR3 sequence reads: CASSPTGFPETQYF. The CDR3 DNA reads TGTGCCAGCAGCCCGACAGGGTTCCCCGAGACCCAGTACTTC.

The V gene is TRBV11-2, the J gene TRBJ2-1; 9 bases line up with TRBD2. This CDR3 spans 16 amino acids. Germline values: CDR1 SGHAT, CDR2 FQNNGV. V trimming: 5 bases; J trimming: 3 bases; junction bases outside the gene matches: 8. CDR3 in amino acids: CASSPLAGQYYNEQFF. As DNA, the CDR3 is TGTGCCAGCAGCCCCCTAGCGGGACAATACTACAATGAGCAGTTCTTC. Full variable domain (missing parts from reference TRBV11-2 and TRBJ2-1): EAGVAQSPRYKIIEKRQSVAFWCNPISGHATLYWYQQILGQGPKLLIQFQNNGVVDDSQLPKDRFSAERLKGVDSTLKIQPAKLEDSAVYLCASSPLAGQYYNEQFFGPGTRLTVL.

This clonotype was counted ten times or more. V gene TRBV5-1 combines with J gene TRBJ1-1; D is unclear. CDR1 SGHRS and CDR2 YFSETQ come from the germline V gene. The CDR3 is 12 amino acids. Trimming stripped 4 bases from V and 5 bases from J, with 9 bases between. The DNA for the CDR3 is TGCGCCAGCAGCCAGAGAGGGACTGAAGCTTTCTTT. As protein: CASSQRGTEAFF.